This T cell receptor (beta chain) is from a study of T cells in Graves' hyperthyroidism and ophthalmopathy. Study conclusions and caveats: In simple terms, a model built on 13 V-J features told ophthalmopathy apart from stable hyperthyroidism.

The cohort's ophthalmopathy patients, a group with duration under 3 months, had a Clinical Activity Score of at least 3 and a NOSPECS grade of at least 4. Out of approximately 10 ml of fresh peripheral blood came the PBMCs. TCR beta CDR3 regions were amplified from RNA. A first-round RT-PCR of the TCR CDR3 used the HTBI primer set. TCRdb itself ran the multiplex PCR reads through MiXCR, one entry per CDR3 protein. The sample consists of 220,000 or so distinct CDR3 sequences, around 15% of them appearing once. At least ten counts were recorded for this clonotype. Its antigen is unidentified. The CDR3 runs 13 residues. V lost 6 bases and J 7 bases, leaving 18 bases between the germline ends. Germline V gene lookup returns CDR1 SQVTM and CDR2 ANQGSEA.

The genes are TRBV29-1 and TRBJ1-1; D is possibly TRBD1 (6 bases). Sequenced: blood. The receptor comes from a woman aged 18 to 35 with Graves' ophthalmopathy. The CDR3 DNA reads TGCAGCGTGTCCCTGGGCAGGGGTGGTGAAGCTTTCTTT. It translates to CSVSLGRGGEAFF. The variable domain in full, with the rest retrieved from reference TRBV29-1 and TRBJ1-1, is SAVISQKPSRDICQRGTSLTIQCQVDSQVTMMFWYRQQPGQSLTLIATANQGSEATYESGFVIDKFPISRPNLTFSTLTVSNMSPEDSSIYLCSVSLGRGGEAFFGQGTRLTVV.